This entry lists 26 T cell receptor beta chains sequenced from one sample in a study of CD8 T cells in ankylosing spondylitis. TCRdb re-analysed the 5' RACE reads in MiXCR, keeping a single row per CDR3 protein. The sample comprises 250,000 to 400,000 distinct CDR3 sequences, 9.5% to 13% of which are singletons, and 8% to 9.5% rests with the top ten. What was sequenced was blood, either unsorted or a sorted T cell fraction (not recorded which). These receptors all stem from a female donor with ankylosing spondylitis or in good health (not recorded which).

There are a few counts of this clonotype. J is TRBJ2-7 and V is TRBV3-1; D gene ambiguous. This CDR3 is built from 15 residues. Between the trimmed V and J ends, which lost 4 bases and 2 bases, there was a span of 15 bases. In germline, CDR1 is LGHDT, CDR2 YNNKEL (reference sequence). The DNA of the CDR3 is TGTGCCAGCAGCCCCCAAAACATCGCTCCCTACGAGCAGTACTTC. Translation: CASSPQNIAPYEQYF.

The table lists this clonotype with many counts. The chain links TRBV27 to TRBJ2-7, with 7 positions matching TRBD1. The V gene end was trimmed by 5 bases and the J gene end by 4 bases; junction bases not matched to a gene: 11. CDR3 size: 15 residues. The V gene's germline CDR1 is MNHEY and CDR2 SMNVEV (reference sequence). The CDR3 here is CASSQETGKYYEQYF. For the CDR3, the DNA is TGTGCCAGCAGTCAAGAGACAGGGAAATATTACGAGCAGTACTTC.

This clonotype has at least ten counts. CDR3 residues: CASSFLVSASGELFF. The DNA for the CDR3 is TGTGCCAGCAGTTTTTTGGTTTCGGCATCCGGGGAGCTGTTTTTT. The genes are TRBV12-3 or TRBV12-4 and TRBJ2-2, with D unclear. V lost 3 bases, J lost 6 bases, and 14 bases lay in between. CDR3 length equals 15 residues.

V usage is TRBV6-5 and J usage is TRBJ1-1, with 12 bases aligning to TRBD1. The CDR3 spans 13 residues. The germline V gene has CDR1 MNHEY and CDR2 SVGAGI. The V gene end was trimmed by 2 bases and the J gene end by 8 bases; junction bases not matched to a gene: 0. The CDR3 DNA sequence: TGTGCCAGCAGTTACGGGACAGGGGGCGAAGCTTTCTTT. Its protein is CASSYGTGGEAFF.

The J gene is TRBJ1-5, the V gene TRBV7-2, with 7 bases fitting TRBD1. V gave up 5 bases and J gave up 6 bases; unmatched junction bases: 10. The CDR3 is 15 residues long. Germline assignment: CDR1 SGHTA and CDR2 FQGNSA. CDR3 protein: CASSLTGTAAQPQHF. The CDR3 nucleotides are TGTGCCAGCAGCCTTACCGGGACAGCGGCTCAGCCCCAGCATTTT.

This clonotype was seen many times. The genes are TRBV28 and TRBJ1-5; D possibly corresponds to TRBD1 (5 bases). V was pared by 1 base and J by 6 bases, with 10 bases between. Germline loops: CDR1 MDHEN, CDR2 SYDVKM. CDR3 size: 14 residues. The CDR3, as DNA: TGTGCCAGCAGTTTATTAGGGGCGGCTCAGCCCCAGCATTTT. Translating gives CASSLLGAAQPQHF. Complete variable domain (other parts from reference TRBV28 and TRBJ1-5): DVKVTQSSRYLVKRTGEKVFLECVQDMDHENMFWYRQDPGLGLRLIYFSYDVKMKEKGDIPEGYSVSREKKERFSLILESASTNQTSMYLCASSLLGAAQPQHFGDGTRLSIL.

The table lists this clonotype with many counts. The chain links TRBV7-3 to TRBJ1-1; D not certain. With 3 bases removed from V and 2 bases from J, the gap between germline ends came to 10 bases. The CDR3 contains 14 residues. In germline, CDR1 is SGHTA, CDR2 FQGTGA. CDR3 protein: CASSLNHFNTEAFF. In DNA, the CDR3 is TGTGCCAGCAGCTTGAACCACTTCAACACTGAAGCTTTCTTT.

This clonotype was recorded many times. The chain couples TRBV12-3 or TRBV12-4 to TRBJ1-5; tentative D call: TRBD1 (5 bases). The germline V and J ends were trimmed by 6 bases and 5 bases, with 11 bases remaining between them. The CDR3 consists of 13 residues. CDR3 sequence reads: CASSGGGDQPQHF. Written as DNA, the CDR3 is TGTGCCAGCAGCGGCGGGGGGGATCAGCCCCAGCATTTT.

Many counts were recorded for this clonotype. The chain links TRBV5-1 to TRBJ2-7; no definite D call. V dropped 0 bases and J dropped 5 bases, with 15 bases sitting between them. Germline CDR1 is SGHRS and CDR2 is YFSETQ. The CDR3 sequence is 15 residues long. The CDR3 spells CASSLGLGYVDEQYF. CDR3 sequence (DNA): TGCGCCAGCAGCTTGGGTTTAGGGTATGTTGACGAGCAGTACTTC. Complete variable domain (other parts from reference TRBV5-1 and TRBJ2-7): KAGVTQTPRYLIKTRGQQVTLSCSPISGHRSVSWYQQTPGQGLQFLFEYFSETQRNKGNFPGRFSGRQFSNSRSEMNVSTLELGDSALYLCASSLGLGYVDEQYFGPGTRLTVT.

This clonotype was seen ten or more times. The chain joins TRBV7-2 to TRBJ2-1; 7 nucleotides align to TRBD2. From germline, CDR1 is SGHTA and CDR2 FQGNSA. V dropped 2 bases and J dropped 0; count of bases not matched to a gene: 4. The length of the CDR3 is 16 residues. The CDR3 nucleotides read TGTGCCAGCAGCTTATTTACGGGGGGCTCCTACAATGAGCAGTTCTTC. This codes for CASSLFTGGSYNEQFF. The variable domain in full, with the rest retrieved from reference TRBV7-2 and TRBJ2-1, is GAGVSQSPSNKVTEKGKDVELRCDPISGHTALYWYRQSLGQGLEFLIYFQGNSAPDKSGLPSDRFSAERTGGSVSTLTIQRTQQEDSAVYLCASSLFTGGSYNEQFFGPGTRLTVL.

This chain connects TRBV20-1 to TRBJ2-2; 9 nucleotides line up with TRBD1. V lost 2 bases to trimming and J lost 4 bases; unmatched junction nucleotides: 8. CDR3 length equals 16 residues. The germline V gene has CDR1 DFQATT and CDR2 SNEGSKA (reference sequence). The DNA of the CDR3 is TGCAGTGCTAGACCCAGCGGGACAGGGCGCACCGGGGAGCTGTTTTTT. Its protein product is CSARPSGTGRTGELFF.

Many counts were recorded for this clonotype. The gene calls are TRBV20-1 and TRBJ2-3; the D gene is possibly TRBD2 (6 bases). This CDR3 has 14 amino acids. The V gene lost 3 bases and the J gene lost 5 bases, with 15 bases spanning the gap. Germline V gene data show CDR1 as DFQATT and CDR2 as SNEGSKA (reference sequence). The CDR3 region has the DNA TGCAGTGCTAGGGGCGGTCGAGCGGGAGATACGCAGTATTTT. Amino acids: CSARGGRAGDTQYF.

This clonotype was seen at least ten times. The chain employs TRBV5-1 and TRBJ1-4, with TRBD1 as a possible D gene (6 bases). The CDR3 is made up of 16 amino acids. With 4 bases removed from V and 5 bases from J, the gap between germline ends came to 18 bases. Germline values: CDR1 SGHRS, CDR2 YFSETQ. The CDR3 DNA reads as TGCGCCAGCAGCGGTTCCCCCGGGGGGGCGAATGAAAAACTGTTTTTT. Translated, it gives CASSGSPGGANEKLFF.

The chain employs TRBV9 and TRBJ1-2; TRBD1 matches 8 bases. The V gene end was trimmed by 3 bases and the J gene end by 3 bases; junction bases not matched to a gene: 10. The germline V gene has CDR1 SGDLS and CDR2 YYNGEE. This CDR3 comprises 16 residues. This CDR3 reads CASSAGCGTGDYGYTF. CDR3 nucleotide sequence: TGTGCCAGCAGCGCCGGATGCGGGACAGGCGACTATGGCTACACCTTC.

V and J are TRBV28 and TRBJ2-6; 7 bases match TRBD1. Germline V lookup: CDR1 MDHEN, CDR2 SYDVKM. The V segment lost 6 bases and the J segment 6 bases; nucleotides outside the gene matches: 20. The CDR3 sequence is 19 residues long. CDR3 bases: TGTGCCAGCAGCCCTCTTCTAGGACAGGTGGGGTTCGAGGCCAACGTCCTGACTTTC. It yields the protein CASSPLLGQVGFEANVLTF.

V is TRBV5-1 and J is TRBJ1-5; the match to TRBD1 covers 10 bases. From germline, CDR1 is SGHRS and CDR2 YFSETQ. The CDR3 loop spans 16 amino acids. Trimming at V came to 4 bases and at J to 2 bases, leaving 6 bases not matched to a gene. The CDR3 bases are TGCGCCAGCAGCCCGGGACAGGGGCCCGGCAATCAGCCCCAGCATTTT. This codes for CASSPGQGPGNQPQHF. The full variable domain, rest sourced from reference TRBV5-1 and TRBJ1-5, is KAGVTQTPRYLIKTRGQQVTLSCSPISGHRSVSWYQQTPGQGLQFLFEYFSETQRNKGNFPGRFSGRQFSNSRSEMNVSTLELGDSALYLCASSPGQGPGNQPQHFGDGTRLSIL.

This clonotype showed up many times. V and J are TRBV3-1 and TRBJ2-1; D assignment may be TRBD1 or TRBD2 (5 bases each). CDR3 size: 15 residues. The V end lost 1 base, the J end lost 5 bases, and 12 bases lay between the germline ends. Germline CDR1 LGHDT, CDR2 YNNKEL (reference sequence). CDR3 loop: CASSQVRGSDNEQFF. CDR3 sequence (DNA): TGTGCCAGCAGCCAAGTGAGGGGATCCGACAATGAGCAGTTCTTC.

This clonotype was detected ten times or more. This chain joins TRBV5-6 and TRBJ2-5; no definite D call. Per the germline V gene, CDR1 is SGHDT and CDR2 is YYEEEE. There are 14 residues in the CDR3. V dropped 1 base and J dropped 1 base, with 8 bases sitting between them. In DNA, the CDR3 is TGTGCCAGCAGCTTGACAGATATCCAAGAGACCCAGTACTTC. Translating gives CASSLTDIQETQYF.

The chain has TRBV20-1 and TRBJ2-7; no clear D. Deletions cut 7 bases from V and 2 bases from J, with 30 bases between. Looked up from germline, CDR1 is DFQATT and CDR2 is SNEGSKA (reference sequence). The CDR3 spans 18 residues. The CDR3 DNA reads as TGCAGTGGTAGGGCCCCGGGCCTGGGTCTTAGGCTGCCCTACGAGCAGTACTTC. Its translation: CSGRAPGLGLRLPYEQYF.

This clonotype was counted ten times or more. The chain links TRBV7-2 to TRBJ2-1; D is unclear. Germline CDR1 is SGHTA and CDR2 is FQGNSA. The V end lost 1 base, the J end lost 10 bases, and 17 bases lay between the germline ends. The CDR3 has 15 amino acids. Here the CDR3 DNA reads TGTGCCAGCAGCTTAGGCGGCGGTTACGCAACGGAGCAGTTCTTC. Protein: CASSLGGGYATEQFF. Together with reference TRBV7-2 and TRBJ2-1, the CDR3 gives the full variable domain: GAGVSQSPSNKVTEKGKDVELRCDPISGHTALYWYRQSLGQGLEFLIYFQGNSAPDKSGLPSDRFSAERTGGSVSTLTIQRTQQEDSAVYLCASSLGGGYATEQFFGPGTRLTVL.

In this sample, this clonotype turned up many times. The chain carries TRBV20-1 and TRBJ2-7, with D unresolved. The CDR3 extends over 16 amino acids. Between the trimmed V and J ends, which lost 3 bases and 0 bases, there was a span of 18 bases. Per the germline V gene, CDR1 is DFQATT and CDR2 is SNEGSKA (reference sequence). The DNA of the CDR3 is TGCAGTGCTAGTTGGGATACAAAAACCAGCTCCTACGAGCAGTACTTC. Encoded protein: CSASWDTKTSSYEQYF.

The CDR3, as DNA: TGTGCCAGCAGCATTAACCCAGGAACCCCCTATGGCTACACCTTC. The encoded protein is CASSINPGTPYGYTF. J is TRBJ1-2 and V is TRBV7-2; D is undetermined. CDR1 SGHTA and CDR2 FQGNSA come from the germline V gene. V dropped 5 bases and J dropped 4 bases, with 17 bases sitting between them. The CDR3 length is 15 residues.

This clonotype was recorded at least ten times. The chain recombines TRBV5-1 with TRBJ2-3; D call uncertain. Germline lookup yields CDR1 SGHRS and CDR2 YFSETQ. Trimming stripped 0 bases from V and 2 bases from J, with 10 bases between. The CDR3 is 15 residues long. This CDR3 reads CASSLEGITTDTQYF. The DNA for the CDR3 is TGCGCCAGCAGCTTGGAAGGAATAACCACAGATACGCAGTATTTT.

This clonotype came up many times. The chain employs TRBV7-2 and TRBJ2-3, with 7 bases that match TRBD2. Trimming took 7 bases from V and 3 from J; bases not matched to a gene: 7. CDR3 length: 14 residues. Looked up from germline, CDR1 is SGHTA and CDR2 is FQGNSA. CDR3 coding DNA: TGTGCCAGCATCGAGGGAGGGGCAACAGATACGCAGTATTTT. It specifies CASIEGGATDTQYF. Full variable domain (remainder filled in from reference TRBV7-2 and TRBJ2-3): GAGVSQSPSNKVTEKGKDVELRCDPISGHTALYWYRQSLGQGLEFLIYFQGNSAPDKSGLPSDRFSAERTGGSVSTLTIQRTQQEDSAVYLCASIEGGATDTQYFGPGTRLTVL.

This chain uses TRBV7-9 with TRBJ1-1; D gene unclear. CDR3 length: 16 residues. The V gene lost 0 bases and the J gene lost 2 bases, with 13 bases spanning the gap. The germline V gene encodes CDR1 SEHNR and CDR2 FQNEAQ (reference sequence). The DNA of the CDR3 is TGTGCCAGCAGCTTAGCCGCAGACTTCTCCAACACTGAAGCTTTCTTT. This gives the protein CASSLAADFSNTEAFF. Filled out from reference TRBV7-9 and TRBJ1-1, the complete variable domain reads DTGVSQNPRHKITKRGQNVTFRCDPISEHNRLYWYRQTLGQGPEFLTYFQNEAQLEKSRLLSDRFSAERPKGSFSTLEIQRTEQGDSAMYLCASSLAADFSNTEAFFGQGTRLTVV.

Turning to this clonotype: This may stem from a read error, because a much larger clone lies one nucleotide away. The chain recombines TRBV20-1 with TRBJ1-4, with 7 nucleotides matching TRBD1. The J segment lost 6 bases and the V segment lost 3 bases, leaving 4 bases of the junction unmatched. CDR3 length: 13 residues. CDR1 is DFQATT and CDR2 is SNEGSKA in the germline V gene (reference sequence). CDR3 bases: TGCAGTGCTAGGGGGCAGGGGGATGAAAAACTGTTTTTT. Residues: CSARGQGDEKLFF.